The next 8 T cell receptor beta chains were all read from a single sample in a study of T-cell reconstitution after alpha-beta-depleted transplantation in children. A library of TCRbeta sequences, prepared with unique molecular identifiers, was generated. TCRdb ran MiXCR on the PCR reads and lists one entry per CDR3 protein. The sample includes under 350,000 distinct CDR3 sequences, 9.9% seen only once; the top ten take 10%. Sequencing was performed on PBMCs from the stem cell graft donor, taken from the stem cell graft. These receptors were obtained from a human donor who donated a stem cell graft to a child with SCID.

This clonotype was detected a few times. The genes are TRBV4-2 and TRBJ1-5, with TRBD1 as a possible D gene (5 bases). This CDR3 has 16 residues. The germline V and J ends were trimmed by 3 bases and 0 bases, with 12 bases remaining between them. Germline V gives CDR1 LGHNA, CDR2 YNFKEQ. This chain's CDR3 is CASSQGVLDSNQPQHF. The CDR3 DNA sequence: TGTGCCAGCAGCCAGGGGGTTTTGGATAGCAATCAGCCCCAGCATTTT.

This clonotype showed up just a few times. The DNA of the CDR3 is TGTGCCAGCAGGCCCCCCGCCGGGAATACGCAGTATTTT. As protein: CASRPPAGNTQYF. The J gene is TRBJ2-3, the V gene TRBV12-3 or TRBV12-4, with D tentatively TRBD2 (5 bases). The CDR3 has 13 amino acids. V gave up 6 bases and J gave up 7 bases, with 14 bases separating them.

This clonotype appeared many times. The chain uses TRBV7-8 and TRBJ2-2, with D tentatively TRBD2 (6 bases). There are 18 residues in the CDR3. Germline V lookup: CDR1 SGHVS, CDR2 FQNEAQ. V dropped 5 bases and J dropped 1 base, with 20 bases sitting between them. The DNA for the CDR3 is TGTGCCAGCAGCACGACTCCCGGCGGGGCCAAGAACACCGGGGAGCTGTTTTTT. It encodes CASSTTPGGAKNTGELFF. Complete variable domain (other parts from reference TRBV7-8 and TRBJ2-2): GAGVSQSPRYKVAKRGQDVALRCDPISGHVSLFWYQQALGQGPEFLTYFQNEAQLDKSGLPSDRFFAERPEGSVSTLKIQRTQQEDSAVYLCASSTTPGGAKNTGELFFGEGSRLTVL.

This clonotype appeared many times. The rearrangement joins TRBV9 to TRBJ1-6; maybe TRBD1 (6 bases). Germline assignment: CDR1 SGDLS and CDR2 YYNGEE. The V and J ends lost 4 bases and 8 bases respectively, with 16 bases between them. This CDR3 is 15 amino acids long. The CDR3: CASSSPGAGHSPLHF. The CDR3 region has the DNA TGTGCCAGCAGCTCCCCAGGGGCTGGGCATTCACCCCTCCACTTT.

The gene calls are TRBV12-3 or TRBV12-4 and TRBJ2-2; D not certain. The CDR3 has 16 residues. The ends were cut back, 6 bases at V and 4 bases at J, with 18 bases in the middle. The CDR3 spells CASRGRLEVRTGELFF. Written as DNA, the CDR3 is TGTGCCAGCAGAGGACGGCTTGAAGTGCGCACCGGGGAGCTGTTTTTT.

There are a few counts of this clonotype. CDR3 residues: CASSTNDYEQYF. CDR3 bases: TGTGCCAGCAGTACTAATGATTACGAGCAGTACTTC. The chain combines TRBV6-5 with TRBJ2-7; D gene ambiguous. The germline gives CDR1 MNHEY, CDR2 SVGAGI. Trimming stripped 5 bases from V and 4 bases from J, with 9 bases between. This CDR3 comprises 12 residues.

The chain has TRBV5-1 and TRBJ2-7; D not resolved. The CDR3 consists of 15 residues. The germline V gene has CDR1 SGHRS and CDR2 YFSETQ. V lost 0 bases to trimming and J lost 3 bases, with 13 bases between them. CDR3 in amino acids: CASSLVYYRDYEQYF. The CDR3 nucleotides are TGCGCCAGCAGCTTGGTATACTACAGAGACTACGAGCAGTACTTC.

The chain recombines TRBV18 with TRBJ2-7; D is unclear. The germline gives CDR1 KGHSH, CDR2 LQKENI. The CDR3 contains 13 residues. V lost 3 bases and J lost 5, with 11 bases in between. CDR3: CASSPGTRDEQYF. CDR3 DNA sequence: TGTGCCAGCTCACCGGGCACACGGGACGAGCAGTACTTC.